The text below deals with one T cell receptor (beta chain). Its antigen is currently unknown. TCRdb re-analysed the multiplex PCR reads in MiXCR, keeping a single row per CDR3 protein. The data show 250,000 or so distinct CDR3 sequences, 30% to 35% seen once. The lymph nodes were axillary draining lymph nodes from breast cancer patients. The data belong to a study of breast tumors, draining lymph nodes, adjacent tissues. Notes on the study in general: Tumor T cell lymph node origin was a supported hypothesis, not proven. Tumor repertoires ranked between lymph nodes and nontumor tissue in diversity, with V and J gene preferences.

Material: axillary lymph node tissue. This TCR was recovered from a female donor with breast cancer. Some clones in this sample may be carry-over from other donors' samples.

The CDR3 sequence: CSTPGLQSTDTQYF. DNA for the CDR3: TGCAGCACCCCGGGACTGCAGAGCACAGATACGCAGTATTTT. The chain recombines TRBV29-1 with TRBJ2-3; possibly TRBD2 for D (6 bases). Trimming pared 8 bases from V and 0 bases from J, leaving 15 bases between. From germline, CDR1 is SQVTM and CDR2 ANQGSEA. This CDR3 is built from 14 residues.